These T cell receptor beta chains were read from a single sample in a study of cytomegalovirus exposure and HLA in healthy donors. Here immunoSEQ multiplex PCR was the method, and the copy in TCRdb shows in-frame clones only, minus some. The data hold some 170,000 clones, with about 89% observed a single time. Sequencing was performed on PBMCs. These receptor sequences come from a man between 18 and 29 years old in good health and CMV-seropositive. Both conserved end residues are part of each CDR3. The order of the fields is V gene, J gene, clone size, D gene, CDR3 protein, CDR3 DNA. A D gene is named only where the DNA matches it firmly. Not all rows give a size; the values are once, few, many and, for expanded clones, a class.

>TRBV5-1|TRBJ1-2|once|NA
CASSFDVQGGYTF
TGCGCCAGCAGCTTCGACGTGCAGGGAGGCTACACCTTC
>TRBV7-9|TRBJ2-3|NA|TRBD2
CASSHPLRGGTTDTQYF
TGTGCCAGCAGCCACCCCCTGCGGGGGGGAACCACAGATACGCAGTATTTT
>TRBV7-2|TRBJ2-3|NA|TRBD2
CASSLTSGVYTQYF
TGTGCCAGCAGCTTAACTAGCGGGGTATATACGCAGTATTTT
>TRBV7-9|TRBJ1-1|NA|TRBD1
CASSLDRPGMNTEAFF
TGTGCCAGCAGCTTGGACAGGCCAGGAATGAACACTGAAGCTTTCTTT
>TRBV7-2|TRBJ2-7|NA|TRBD2
CASSLGGGLYEQYF
TGTGCCAGCAGCTTAGGCGGGGGGCTCTACGAGCAGTACTTC
>TRBV27|TRBJ1-2|once|TRBD1
CASSQSTGAPLYGYTF
TGTGCCAGCAGTCAATCGACAGGGGCGCCTCTCTATGGCTACACCTTC
>TRBV7-7|TRBJ2-5|NA|TRBD1
CASSSRGQETQYF
TGTGCTAGCAGCAGCAGGGGGCAGGAGACCCAGTACTTC
>TRBV18|TRBJ2-7|NA|TRBD2
CASSPKGTSGAYEQYF
TGTGCCAGCTCACCAAAAGGGACTAGCGGGGCATACGAGCAGTACTTC
>TRBV6-4|TRBJ1-2|once|TRBD1
CASSGGDSYGYTF
TGTGCCAGCAGTGGGGGGGACAGCTATGGCTACACCTTC
>TRBV5-1|TRBJ1-3|NA|NA
CASSLGLGLTGNTIYF
TGCGCCAGCAGCTTGGGGCTCGGGTTGACCGGAAACACCATATATTTT
>TRBV28|TRBJ1-1|NA|TRBD1
CASNRPGQGAGTEAFF
TGTGCCAGCAACCGACCGGGACAGGGGGCAGGCACTGAAGCTTTCTTT
>TRBV28|TRBJ2-3|NA|NA
CASRGVRLDTQYF
TGTGCCAGCAGAGGGGTTCGTCTGGATACGCAGTATTTT
>TRBV13|TRBJ2-7|once|TRBD1
CASSSRTGGEFSYEQYF
TGTGCCAGCAGCTCGCGGACAGGGGGCGAGTTCTCCTACGAGCAGTACTTC
>TRBV7-2|TRBJ2-5|NA|NA
CASSSYVGETQYF
TGTGCCAGCAGCTCGTACGTCGGGGAGACCCAGTACTTC
>TRBV10-3|TRBJ2-1|NA|NA
CAISEGPSRSSSYNEQFF
TGTGCCATCAGTGAAGGCCCTTCGCGGTCAAGCTCCTACAATGAGCAGTTCTTC
>TRBV29-1|TRBJ1-2|NA|TRBD1
CSVTVQGGRGGYTF
TGCAGCGTGACGGTACAGGGGGGACGGGGCGGCTACACCTTC
>TRBV18|TRBJ2-7|NA|NA
CASSPIRGDEQYF
TGTGCCAGCTCACCCATTCGGGGAGACGAGCAGTACTTC
>TRBV7-8|TRBJ1-1|NA|NA
CASSLVLGVNTEAFF
TGTGCCAGCAGCTTAGTTCTAGGAGTAAACACTGAAGCTTTCTTT
>TRBV29-1|TRBJ1-2|few|NA
CSVASREDYGYTF
TGCAGCGTGGCCTCCAGGGAGGACTATGGCTACACCTTC
>TRBV2|TRBJ2-5|NA|TRBD2
CASRASGGQETQYF
TGTGCCAGCAGGGCTAGCGGGGGGCAAGAGACCCAGTACTTC
>TRBV7-6|TRBJ2-7|NA|NA
CASSSQEGFLPYEQYF
TGTGCCAGCAGCTCCCAGGAGGGATTCCTTCCCTACGAGCAGTACTTC
>TRBV13|TRBJ2-3|NA|TRBD2
CASSLEMGLAGIGTDTQYF
TGTGCCAGCAGCTTAGAAATGGGACTAGCGGGGATCGGCACAGATACGCAGTATTTT
>TRBV6-1|TRBJ2-5|NA|NA
CASTLGAGQETQYF
TGTGCCAGCACCCTGGGGGCAGGGCAAGAGACCCAGTACTTC
>TRBV7-9|TRBJ2-1|NA|NA
CASSFGEDEQFF
TGTGCCAGCAGCTTCGGAGAAGATGAGCAGTTCTTC
>TRBV10-3|TRBJ2-3|NA|NA
CAISESLPRDTQYF
TGTGCCATCAGTGAGTCCTTACCCAGAGATACGCAGTATTTT
>TRBV6-5|TRBJ1-1|NA|NA
CASSLPNTEAFF
TGTGCCAGCAGTCTACCGAACACTGAAGCTTTCTTT
>TRBV5-6|TRBJ1-1|NA|NA
CASRPGTEAFF
TGTGCCAGCAGGCCGGGGACTGAAGCTTTCTTT
>TRBV29-1|TRBJ2-5|NA|TRBD1
CSARDRVGETQYF
TGCAGCGCCCGGGACAGGGTGGGAGAGACCCAGTACTTC
>TRBV7-8|TRBJ2-1|NA|NA
CASRRKRGISYNEQFF
TGTGCCAGCAGGCGGAAACGGGGGATCTCCTACAATGAGCAGTTCTTC
>TRBV5-8|TRBJ1-2|NA|NA
CASSPTVYGYTF
TGTGCCAGCAGCCCCACAGTCTATGGCTACACCTTC
>TRBV5-1|TRBJ1-3|NA|NA
CASSLEGESSGNTIYF
TGCGCCAGCAGCTTGGAGGGGGAGAGCTCTGGAAACACCATATATTTT
>TRBV11-2|TRBJ2-1|NA|TRBD2
CASRPGLAASYNEQFF
TGTGCCAGCAGACCGGGACTAGCGGCCTCCTACAATGAGCAGTTCTTC
>TRBV15|TRBJ2-7|few|NA
CATSRAVRGPYEQYF
TGTGCCACCAGCAGAGCCGTCCGCGGTCCCTACGAGCAGTACTTC
>TRBV2|TRBJ1-2|few|NA
CASPSNYGYTF
TGTGCCAGCCCGTCTAACTATGGCTACACCTTC
>TRBV5-6|TRBJ1-5|NA|TRBD1
CASSFRDRGDQPQHF
TGTGCCAGCAGCTTTAGAGACAGGGGGGATCAGCCCCAGCATTTT
>TRBV19|TRBJ1-5|NA|NA
CASSNTGLRNQPQHF
TGTGCCAGTAGTAACACAGGGCTACGCAATCAGCCCCAGCATTTT
>TRBV15|TRBJ2-7|NA|NA
CATSRGVPGEQYF
TGTGCCACCAGCAGAGGTGTCCCAGGCGAGCAGTACTTC
>TRBV5-4|TRBJ1-1|NA|TRBD1
CASNPQGAQTTMNTEAFF
TGTGCCAGCAACCCACAGGGGGCCCAAACCACTATGAACACTGAAGCTTTCTTT
>TRBV28|TRBJ2-2|NA|TRBD2
CASSLSGSLNTGELFF
TGTGCCAGCAGTCTTAGCGGGAGCCTCAACACCGGGGAGCTGTTTTTT
>TRBV4-3|TRBJ2-1|NA|TRBD2
CASSHPGGLAGGHGSSYNEQFF
TGCGCCAGCAGCCACCCGGGGGGTCTAGCGGGAGGTCATGGGAGCTCCTACAATGAGCAGTTCTTC
>TRBV7-9|TRBJ2-2|NA|TRBD2
CASSLAGLAPDTGELFF
TGTGCCAGCAGCTTAGCGGGACTAGCGCCCGACACCGGGGAGCTGTTTTTT
>TRBV2|TRBJ2-3|NA|TRBD2
CAGRGGSTDTQYF
TGTGCCGGTCGGGGGGGCAGCACAGATACGCAGTATTTT